Shown below are 27 T cell receptor beta chains from a single sample sequenced in a study of Ad26.COV2.S vaccination and SARS-CoV-2 variants. Sequencing was performed with immunoSEQ multiplex PCR; in TCRdb, only in-frame clones are kept and a portion is missing. The sample holds about 350,000 clones; 92% are singletons and the top ten take 3% to 5%. The sequencing used peripheral blood, collected after recovery from COVID-19. These receptors were collected from a human donor who had recovered from COVID-19.

The rearrangement joins TRBV28 to TRBJ1-5; D is perhaps TRBD1 (6 bases). V lost 2 bases and J 1 base, leaving 9 bases between the germline ends. The CDR3 is 15 residues long. Germline CDR1 MDHEN, CDR2 SYDVKM. Written as DNA, the CDR3 is TGTGCCAGCAGTTTACCGGGGGCAAGCAATCAGCCCCAGCATTTT. This codes for CASSLPGASNQPQHF.

The chain recombines TRBV24-1 with TRBJ2-1; 9 bases agree with TRBD1. The CDR3 loop spans 17 amino acids. CDR1 and CDR2 (germline): KGHDR, SFDVKD. V gave up 3 bases and J gave up 8 bases; unmatched junction bases: 13. Written as DNA, the CDR3 is TGTGCCACCAGTGATGCAGCTGGGGGACAGGGTTATGATGAGCAGTTCTTC. Translated: CATSDAAGGQGYDEQFF.

The chain has TRBV27 and TRBJ1-1; tentatively, D is TRBD1 (5 bases). CDR3 length: 16 residues. CDR1 is MNHEY, CDR2 SMNVEV, per germline (reference sequence). V gave up 2 bases and J gave up 1 base, with 14 bases separating them. This CDR3 reads CASSLVGARRNTEAFF. Here the CDR3 DNA reads TGTGCCAGCAGTTTAGTCGGGGCCCGAAGGAACACTGAAGCTTTCTTT.

The gene calls are TRBV5-1 and TRBJ1-2, with D perhaps matching TRBD1 (6 bases). The CDR3 spans 14 residues. Trimming took off 4 bases at V and 3 bases at J, with 13 bases between the two ends. Looked up from germline, CDR1 is SGHRS and CDR2 is YFSETQ. The CDR3 region is CASSQIQGYYGYTF. DNA for the CDR3: TGCGCCAGCAGCCAAATACAGGGATACTATGGCTACACCTTC.

Only one count was recorded for this clone. The V call is TRBV19, the J call TRBJ1-6, with 7 bases aligning to TRBD1. Unmatched junction bases numbered 9, after V lost 6 bases and J lost 7 bases. This CDR3 is 15 amino acids long. Germline V gives CDR1 LNHDA, CDR2 SQIVND (reference sequence). Here the CDR3 reads CASRGRDSTNSPLHF. In DNA form, the CDR3 reads TGTGCCAGTAGGGGTAGGGACAGCACAAATTCACCCCTCCACTTT. The full variable domain, its missing parts supplied by reference TRBV19 and TRBJ1-6, is DGGITQSPKYLFRKEGQNVTLSCEQNLNHDAMYWYRQDPGQGLRLIYYSQIVNDFQKGDIAEGYSVSREKKESFPLTVTSAQKNPTAFYLCASRGRDSTNSPLHFGNGTRLTVT.

V and J are TRBV6-5 and TRBJ1-5; tentatively, D is TRBD1 (6 bases). The CDR3 length is 15 residues. Germline CDR1 is MNHEY and CDR2 is SVGAGI. Trimming shortened V by 8 bases and J by 0 bases, and 14 bases separated the two germline ends. The CDR3 sequence: CASSKGGYSNQPQHF. CDR3 DNA: TGTGCCAGCTCAAAGGGGGGTTATAGCAATCAGCCCCAGCATTTT.

CDR3 amino acids: CASSGDGVGEQYF. The CDR3 bases are TGTGCCAGCAGCGGAGACGGGGTTGGAGAGCAGTACTTC. This rearrangement joins TRBV9 to TRBJ2-7; a weak D match, TRBD2 (5 bases). Trimming removed 3 bases from V and 7 bases from J, with 14 bases in between. The CDR3 spans 13 residues. CDR1 and CDR2 from the germline V gene are SGDLS and YYNGEE. Drawing the rest from reference TRBV9 and TRBJ2-7, the complete variable domain is DSGVTQTPKHLITATGQRVTLRCSPRSGDLSVYWYQQSLDQGLQFLIQYYNGEERAKGNILERFSAQQFPDLHSELNLSSLELGDSALYFCASSGDGVGEQYFGPGTRLTVT.

The gene calls are TRBV15 and TRBJ2-1; D tentatively reads TRBD1 or TRBD2 (5 bases each). The V and J ends lost 3 bases and 12 bases respectively, with 12 bases between them. This CDR3 region has 12 residues. Germline V CDR1 and CDR2: LNHNV, YYDKDF (reference sequence). The DNA of the CDR3 is TGTGCCACCAGCAGTGCTCTGAGGGGGCAGTTCTTC. The encoded protein is CATSSALRGQFF.

The chain carries TRBV29-1 and TRBJ2-6, with D possibly TRBD1 on 6 matching bases. The CDR3 extends over 15 amino acids. The V gene's germline CDR1 is SQVTM and CDR2 ANQGSEA. Trimming stripped 5 bases from V and 0 bases from J, with 11 bases between. Here the CDR3 reads CSVQTGPSGANVLTF. The CDR3 bases are TGCAGCGTTCAGACAGGACCCTCTGGGGCCAACGTCCTGACTTTC.

This chain connects TRBV7-8 to TRBJ2-7, with D perhaps TRBD1 or TRBD2 (6 bases each). The CDR3 is 16 amino acids. CDR1 and CDR2 (germline): SGHVS, FQNEAQ. Trimming removed 5 bases from V and 2 bases from J, with 19 bases in between. CDR3 in amino acids: CASSPNARRGTYEQYF. The CDR3 DNA follows: TGTGCCAGCAGCCCAAATGCCAGGAGGGGGACCTACGAGCAGTACTTC.

This rearrangement joins TRBV15 to TRBJ2-3; possibly TRBD2 for D (6 bases). CDR1 is LNHNV and CDR2 is YYDKDF in the germline V gene (reference sequence). Trimming pared 0 bases from V and 1 base from J, leaving 20 bases between. The length of the CDR3 is 19 residues. As DNA, the CDR3 is TGTGCCACCAGCAGAGATCGACCCGCGAGGCGCGGGGGCACAGATACGCAGTATTTT. Its protein is CATSRDRPARRGGTDTQYF. Using reference TRBV15 and TRBJ2-3 for the parts outside the CDR3, the full variable domain is DAMVIQNPRYQVTQFGKPVTLSCSQTLNHNVMYWYQQKSSQAPKLLFHYYDKDFNNEADTPDNFQSRRPNTSFCFLDIRSPGLGDTAMYLCATSRDRPARRGGTDTQYFGPGTRLTVL.

This chain joins TRBV6-2 or TRBV6-3 and TRBJ2-7; D ambiguous. V was trimmed by 2 bases and J by 2 bases, leaving 4 bases between them. The CDR3 is 12 amino acids. Germline V gene lookup returns CDR1 MNHEY and CDR2 SVGEGT. The DNA of the CDR3 is TGTGCCAGCAGTTACGGGCCCTACGAGCAGTACTTC. It encodes CASSYGPYEQYF.

The chain couples TRBV7-2 to TRBJ2-5; D not certain. Germline V CDR1 and CDR2: SGHTA, FQGNSA. Between the trimmed V and J ends, which lost 1 base and 1 base, there was a span of 7 bases. This CDR3 is 14 amino acids long. The CDR3 DNA reads as TGTGCCAGCAGCTTAGATCCGGTCCAAGAGACCCAGTACTTC. It translates to CASSLDPVQETQYF.

V and J are TRBV7-6 and TRBJ1-1; 8 bases align to TRBD1. CDR1 and CDR2 from the germline V gene are SGHVS and FNYEAQ. The CDR3 sequence is 15 residues long. With V trimmed by 3 bases and J by 1 base, 4 bases remained unmatched. The CDR3 is CASSFVDRGNTEAFF. CDR3 in DNA: TGTGCCAGCAGCTTTGTTGACAGGGGGAACACTGAAGCTTTCTTT.

The chain uses TRBV29-1 and TRBJ1-2; 9 nucleotides match TRBD1. Losses at the gene ends were 4 bases for V and 5 bases for J; bases not matched to a gene: 2. The germline V gene encodes CDR1 SQVTM and CDR2 ANQGSEA. This CDR3 spans 12 amino acids. CDR3 in amino acids: CSVADRGYGYTF. CDR3 nucleotide sequence: TGCAGCGTTGCAGACAGGGGGTATGGCTACACCTTC.

CDR3 DNA: TGTGCCAGCAGCTTGGAGCAGGGGGGGAACATTCAGTACTTC. It encodes CASSLEQGGNIQYF. The chain combines TRBV5-4 with TRBJ2-4, with D possibly being TRBD1 or TRBD2 (7 bases each). Germline V lookup: CDR1 SGHNT, CDR2 YYREEE (reference sequence). Trimming took off 0 bases at V and 7 bases at J, with 11 bases between the two ends. The CDR3 is 14 amino acids.

The chain recombines TRBV9 with TRBJ1-3; perhaps TRBD1 as D (6 bases). The CDR3 spans 18 residues. V gave up 4 bases and J gave up 0 bases, with 20 bases separating them. Germline V lookup: CDR1 SGDLS, CDR2 YYNGEE. The CDR3 DNA reads as TGTGCCAGCAGCTCCCGCGGTGGGGGGGCGCTCTCTGGAAACACCATATATTTT. Translating gives CASSSRGGGALSGNTIYF.

The V call is TRBV9, the J call TRBJ2-3; D is unclear. V lost 0 bases and J 5 bases, leaving 10 bases between the germline ends. Looked up from germline, CDR1 is SGDLS and CDR2 is YYNGEE. The CDR3 sequence is 14 residues long. The CDR3 region is CASSVGSGLDTQYF. CDR3 coding DNA: TGTGCCAGCAGCGTAGGATCCGGATTAGATACGCAGTATTTT.

The chain has TRBV5-1 and TRBJ2-4, with unresolved D. This CDR3 region has 14 residues. Germline V gives CDR1 SGHRS, CDR2 YFSETQ. Trimming removed 0 bases at V and 4 bases at J, with 8 bases between. CDR3 region: CASSLAWQKNIQYF. In DNA form, the CDR3 reads TGCGCCAGCAGCTTGGCGTGGCAGAAAAACATTCAGTACTTC.

For this clone: The same CDR3 is also encoded by other DNA sequences in this sample. This rearrangement joins TRBV6-5 to TRBJ2-3; D possibly uses TRBD1 or TRBD2 (5 bases each). The CDR3 sequence is 14 residues long. CDR1 is MNHEY, CDR2 SVGAGI, per germline. Trimming pared 6 bases from V and 0 bases from J, leaving 10 bases between. This CDR3 reads CASSSGPSTDTQYF. The CDR3, as DNA: TGTGCCAGCAGCTCGGGGCCGAGCACAGATACGCAGTATTTT.

A remark on this clone: This sample includes further DNA sequences coding for the same CDR3. The V call is TRBV4-3, the J call TRBJ1-2; perhaps TRBD1 as D (6 bases). This CDR3 comprises 14 residues. Between the trimmed V and J ends, which lost 1 base and 0 bases, there was a span of 6 bases. Looked up from germline, CDR1 is LGHNA and CDR2 is YSLEER. The CDR3 sequence: CASSQGTANYGYTF. Written as DNA, the CDR3 is TGCGCCAGCAGCCAAGGGACAGCTAACTATGGCTACACCTTC.

The CDR3 here is CASSQDPVGGAYEQYF. The CDR3 bases are TGCGCCAGCAGCCAAGATCCGGTGGGCGGCGCCTACGAGCAGTACTTC. V is TRBV4-3 and J is TRBJ2-7; D not resolved. Trimming pared 0 bases from V and 2 bases from J, leaving 14 bases between. Germline V gives CDR1 LGHNA, CDR2 YSLEER. The CDR3 totals 16 residues.

Only one count was recorded for this clone. One junction end does not reproduce the germline sequence, and a read error may be involved. This rearrangement joins TRBV7-7 to TRBJ2-2; the D is unclear. Per germline, CDR1 SSHAT and CDR2 FNYEAQ (reference sequence). The CDR3 is 14 residues long. CDR3 amino acids: CASSPGTNTGELFF. In DNA, the CDR3 is TGTGCTAGCAGCCCCGGCACGAACACCGGGGAGCTGTTTTTT.

The rearrangement uses TRBV7-9 and TRBJ1-4; D uncertain. This CDR3 has 14 residues. Per germline, CDR1 SEHNR and CDR2 FQNEAQ (reference sequence). Trimming removed 7 bases at V and 3 bases at J, with 12 bases between. The CDR3, as DNA: TGTGCCAGCACCCCGGGGTCGGCTAATGAAAAACTGTTTTTT. This sequence encodes CASTPGSANEKLFF.

CDR3 residues: CSVHSGVWNTEAFF. The CDR3 nucleotides are TGCAGCGTTCATTCCGGGGTGTGGAACACTGAAGCTTTCTTT. This chain joins TRBV29-1 and TRBJ1-1; D unclear. The CDR3 is 14 residues long. V was pared by 5 bases and J by 1 base, with 14 bases between. CDR1 and CDR2 from the germline V gene are SQVTM and ANQGSEA.

V usage is TRBV19 and J usage is TRBJ2-1; 9 nucleotides match TRBD2. The CDR3 is 15 amino acids. Germline V gene sequence: CDR1 LNHDA, CDR2 SQIVND (reference sequence). V was pared by 7 bases and J by 6 bases, with 10 bases of the junction left unmatched. The CDR3 coding sequence is TGTGCCAGTAACCACTTAGCGGGGGCCATCAATGAGCAGTTCTTC. This gives the protein CASNHLAGAINEQFF.

V usage is TRBV9 and J usage is TRBJ1-3; weak D call: TRBD1 (6 bases). With 0 bases removed from V and 2 bases from J, the gap between germline ends came to 6 bases. This CDR3 is built from 14 residues. Germline-derived CDR1 and CDR2 are SGDLS and YYNGEE. In DNA, the CDR3 is TGTGCCAGCAGCGTAGGACAGGCTGGAAACACCATATATTTT. This sequence encodes CASSVGQAGNTIYF.